A selection of T cell receptor beta chains follows, all from one sample in a study of cytomegalovirus exposure and HLA in healthy donors. The assay was immunoSEQ multiplex PCR, and TCRdb's table has in-frame clones only and misses some. The sample carries 120,000 to 150,000 clones, over 75% recorded once. Material: PBMCs. These receptors were collected from a woman in her 30s in good health and CMV-seronegative. Each CDR3 is given with its conserved first and last residue. The D gene is left open where the match is weak. Size is stated for part of the rows, as once, few or many counts, or as a class when the clone is expanded.

DNA: TGTGCCAGTAGTGACTCTGGGGGGTCTGGGGCCAACGTCCTGACTTTC
CDR3: CASSDSGGSGANVLTF
size: .
D: .
J: TRBJ2-6
V: TRBV19

DNA: TGTGCCAGCAGTGGACAGTTGTTTAATTCACCCCTCCACTTT
CDR3: CASSGQLFNSPLHF
size: .
D: .
J: TRBJ1-6
V: TRBV27

DNA: TGTGCCAGTAGTATAGTTGGCGGGAGAGGAAACATTCAGTACTTC
CDR3: CASSIVGGRGNIQYF
size: .
D: TRBD2
J: TRBJ2-4
V: TRBV19

DNA: TGTGCCAGCTCACCAGCGGCAGGGGAGCCCAATGAGCAGTTCTTC
CDR3: CASSPAAGEPNEQFF
size: once
D: .
J: TRBJ2-1
V: TRBV18

DNA: TGTGCCAGCAGCTTGGGTAGCGGGGTAGCGCAAGAGACCCAGTACTTC
CDR3: CASSLGSGVAQETQYF
size: .
D: TRBD2
J: TRBJ2-5
V: TRBV5-6

DNA: TGTGCCATCAGAGCTAGCGCAAGCTCCTACAATGAGCAGTTCTTC
CDR3: CAIRASASSYNEQFF
size: .
D: .
J: TRBJ2-1
V: TRBV10-3

DNA: TGCAGCGTTGTGTTGTGGGGACAGCCCTACGAGCAGTACTTC
CDR3: CSVVLWGQPYEQYF
size: .
D: TRBD1
J: TRBJ2-7
V: TRBV29-1

DNA: TGTGCCAGCAGTCAATACAGGGGCTCACCCCTCCACTTT
CDR3: CASSQYRGSPLHF
size: .
D: TRBD1
J: TRBJ1-6
V: TRBV27

DNA: TGTGCCAGCAGGGGGACAGATCCTGTCTACGAGCAGTACTTC
CDR3: CASRGTDPVYEQYF
size: .
D: TRBD1
J: TRBJ2-7
V: TRBV28

DNA: TGTGCCAGCAGCACACAGTACCTCCCCCTTCCGGGACAGGGCGATGCAGTGAACACTGAAGCTTTCTTT
CDR3: CASSTQYLPLPGQGDAVNTEAFF
size: .
D: TRBD1
J: TRBJ1-1
V: TRBV9

DNA: TGTGCCAGCAGAATTAACAGGGGTTATGACTATGGCTACACCTTC
CDR3: CASRINRGYDYGYTF
size: .
D: TRBD1
J: TRBJ1-2
V: TRBV6-1

DNA: TGTGCCATCAGTGAGTCCCCACCAGACAGGGGCCACGAGCAGTACTTC
CDR3: CAISESPPDRGHEQYF
size: .
D: TRBD1
J: TRBJ2-7
V: TRBV10-3

DNA: TGTGCCAGCAGCCCCAGTTCCGGGTCGGGGGAGACCCAGTACTTC
CDR3: CASSPSSGSGETQYF
size: .
D: .
J: TRBJ2-5
V: TRBV13

DNA: TGTGCCAGCAGCCGAGCAGGGACTAGCGGGGAGGGGGTGCAGTATTTT
CDR3: CASSRAGTSGEGVQYF
size: .
D: TRBD2
J: TRBJ2-3
V: TRBV7-8

DNA: TGCGCCAGCAGGCCCGACAGTAACTACGAGCAGTACTTC
CDR3: CASRPDSNYEQYF
size: .
D: .
J: TRBJ2-7
V: TRBV5-1

DNA: TGTGCCAGCAGCTTATCCAGCGGGCAAGAGACCCAGTACTTC
CDR3: CASSLSSGQETQYF
size: .
D: .
J: TRBJ2-5
V: TRBV7-3

DNA: TGTGCCTGGAGCTGGGACAGGGTAGGGGCCAACGTCCTGACTTTC
CDR3: CAWSWDRVGANVLTF
size: .
D: TRBD1
J: TRBJ2-6
V: TRBV30

DNA: TGTGCCAGCACCCGAGGTACAGGGCAAGGCGAGCAGTACTTC
CDR3: CASTRGTGQGEQYF
size: .
D: .
J: TRBJ2-7
V: TRBV11-2

DNA: TGTGCCAGCAGCGTATTGGCAGGGGCCGGCATTCAGTACTTC
CDR3: CASSVLAGAGIQYF
size: .
D: .
J: TRBJ2-4
V: TRBV9

DNA: TGCAGCGTTGATAGGGACAGAGCCTATGGCTACACCTTC
CDR3: CSVDRDRAYGYTF
size: .
D: TRBD1
J: TRBJ1-2
V: TRBV29-1

DNA: TGTGCCAGCTCAGGAACAGGGGGCAATCAGCCCCAGCATTTT
CDR3: CASSGTGGNQPQHF
size: .
D: TRBD1
J: TRBJ1-5
V: TRBV18

DNA: TGTGCCAGCAGCGCAGGACCGGGACAGAATCATGAAAAACTGTTTTTT
CDR3: CASSAGPGQNHEKLFF
size: .
D: TRBD1
J: TRBJ1-4
V: TRBV11-2

DNA: TGTGCCAGCAGCGTAGGGTCGGGGGGAGCCCACGGGGAGCTGTTTTTT
CDR3: CASSVGSGGAHGELFF
size: .
D: TRBD2
J: TRBJ2-2
V: TRBV9

DNA: TGTGCCAGCAGCTCCCGCCGACTAGCGGGAGTTGAGACCCAGTACTTC
CDR3: CASSSRRLAGVETQYF
size: .
D: TRBD2
J: TRBJ2-5
V: TRBV11-2

DNA: TGTGCCAGCAGCCTCCAGCGCTACGAGCAGTACTTC
CDR3: CASSLQRYEQYF
size: .
D: .
J: TRBJ2-7
V: TRBV6-5

DNA: TGTGCCAGCAGCCCAACCGGCGGATTCTCTGGAAACACCATATATTTT
CDR3: CASSPTGGFSGNTIYF
size: .
D: .
J: TRBJ1-3
V: TRBV7-9

DNA: TGTGCCAGCAGCCAAGTCGACAGGCTTAATGAAAAACTGTTTTTT
CDR3: CASSQVDRLNEKLFF
size: .
D: .
J: TRBJ1-4
V: TRBV4-2

DNA: TGTGCCAGCAGCCCATTTGACAGCTATGGCTACACCTTC
CDR3: CASSPFDSYGYTF
size: few
D: .
J: TRBJ1-2
V: TRBV5-6

DNA: TGTGCCAGCAGTTTATACCCCCCAGCGGGGGCGAAGTCGAGCTCCTACGAGCAGTACTTC
CDR3: CASSLYPPAGAKSSSYEQYF
size: .
D: TRBD2
J: TRBJ2-7
V: TRBV27

DNA: TGTGCCAGCAGTTACACCGGGGAGGGCTACACCTTC
CDR3: CASSYTGEGYTF
size: .
D: .
J: TRBJ1-2
V: TRBV6-5

DNA: TGCAGCGTTGAAAAGGGGCGGGCCAGGGGGACCCAGTACTTC
CDR3: CSVEKGRARGTQYF
size: .
D: .
J: TRBJ2-5
V: TRBV29-1

DNA: TGTGCCTGGAGTGTACATCAGCGGGAGGTTGCCGATACGCAGTATTTT
CDR3: CAWSVHQREVADTQYF
size: once
D: TRBD2
J: TRBJ2-3
V: TRBV30

DNA: TGTGCCAGCAGTCCGGGACAGGGGATCGCCGGGGAGCTGTTTTTT
CDR3: CASSPGQGIAGELFF
size: .
D: TRBD1
J: TRBJ2-2
V: TRBV6-4

DNA: TGTGCCAGCAGACTCGGGGGAATACACATGAACACTGAAGCTTTCTTT
CDR3: CASRLGGIHMNTEAFF
size: few
D: .
J: TRBJ1-1
V: TRBV5-6

DNA: TGTGCCAGCAGCTTAGCTCGTCAACCAGGCACAGATACGCAGTATTTT
CDR3: CASSLARQPGTDTQYF
size: .
D: .
J: TRBJ2-3
V: TRBV13

DNA: TGTGCCAGCAGACAGGGGGCCAACGGGGAGCTGTTTTTT
CDR3: CASRQGANGELFF
size: few
D: TRBD1
J: TRBJ2-2
V: TRBV2

DNA: TGTGCCAGCAGCTCATCAGCGGGAGTAACCTACGAGCAGTACTTC
CDR3: CASSSSAGVTYEQYF
size: .
D: TRBD2
J: TRBJ2-7
V: TRBV5-4

DNA: TGTGCCAGCAGCAAAAATCTAAGGGACAGGGAACAAGAGACCCAGTACTTC
CDR3: CASSKNLRDREQETQYF
size: once
D: TRBD1
J: TRBJ2-5
V: TRBV11-2

DNA: TGTGCCAGCAGCTCGTGGATCAGGGGACCCGATACGCAGTATTTT
CDR3: CASSSWIRGPDTQYF
size: .
D: .
J: TRBJ2-3
V: TRBV7-2

DNA: TGCGCCAGCAGCCAGACAGGGTCCTACGAGCAGTACTTC
CDR3: CASSQTGSYEQYF
size: .
D: TRBD1
J: TRBJ2-7
V: TRBV5-1

DNA: TGTGCCAGCAGCTTATTTGAGGGTTCGGACATTCAGTACTTC
CDR3: CASSLFEGSDIQYF
size: .
D: .
J: TRBJ2-4
V: TRBV11-2

DNA: TGTGCCAGCAGTTTAAAGGGACTAGAGTCATACGAGCAGTACTTC
CDR3: CASSLKGLESYEQYF
size: .
D: TRBD2
J: TRBJ2-7
V: TRBV28

DNA: TGTGCCAGCAGCGAGGGACAGGGATTCACATACGAGCAGTACTTC
CDR3: CASSEGQGFTYEQYF
size: .
D: TRBD1
J: TRBJ2-7
V: TRBV5-4

DNA: TGCGCCAGCAGCTTGTCCCCAGGGCTAGGCTATGGCTACACCTTC
CDR3: CASSLSPGLGYGYTF
size: once
D: .
J: TRBJ1-2
V: TRBV5-1

DNA: TGTGCCAGCAGCCCTTGGACCGCGGGCACCGGGGAGCTGTTTTTT
CDR3: CASSPWTAGTGELFF
size: .
D: .
J: TRBJ2-2
V: TRBV7-2

DNA: TGTGCCAGCAGCCCGGACAGGGGAATCCCCGGGGAGCTGTTTTTT
CDR3: CASSPDRGIPGELFF
size: .
D: TRBD1
J: TRBJ2-2
V: TRBV25-1

DNA: TGTGCCAGCAGTGTGGACAGGGGTAACTATGGCTACACCTTC
CDR3: CASSVDRGNYGYTF
size: once
D: TRBD1
J: TRBJ1-2
V: TRBV6-4

DNA: TGTGCCAGTAGTATAGAGGGCAGGGGGCATACTGAAGCTTTCTTT
CDR3: CASSIEGRGHTEAFF
size: .
D: TRBD1
J: TRBJ1-1
V: TRBV19

DNA: TGTTCCAGCAGCTTAACCGGCTATCTGACAGGGGTTGCCGGGGAGCTGTTTTTT
CDR3: CSSSLTGYLTGVAGELFF
size: .
D: TRBD1
J: TRBJ2-2
V: TRBV7-9

DNA: TGCGCCAGCAGCTTAGACAATACCGGGGAGCTGTTTTTT
CDR3: CASSLDNTGELFF
size: .
D: .
J: TRBJ2-2
V: TRBV5-1

DNA: TGTGCCATCAGTGAGTTACGGGAAGGGTATGGCTACACCTTC
CDR3: CAISELREGYGYTF
size: .
D: .
J: TRBJ1-2
V: TRBV10-3

DNA: TGCAGCGTTGGTTTTGGGACAGCGTACGAGCAGTACTTC
CDR3: CSVGFGTAYEQYF
size: .
D: TRBD1
J: TRBJ2-7
V: TRBV29-1

DNA: TGTGCCTGGAGTGTACAGGTATCAGGGGGTACAGATACGCAGTATTTT
CDR3: CAWSVQVSGGTDTQYF
size: .
D: TRBD1
J: TRBJ2-3
V: TRBV30

DNA: TGTGCCAGCAGCTTAGAGGCGGGGGTAGAGACCCAGTACTTC
CDR3: CASSLEAGVETQYF
size: few
D: TRBD2
J: TRBJ2-5
V: TRBV7-2

DNA: TGTGCCAGCAGTGAGGAAGCGACCTATGGCTACACCTTC
CDR3: CASSEEATYGYTF
size: .
D: .
J: TRBJ1-2
V: TRBV25-1

DNA: TGCGCCAGCACCCACCACTCTGGCAGGGGTTCGTACGGGCAGTTCTTC
CDR3: CASTHHSGRGSYGQFF
size: .
D: .
J: TRBJ2-1
V: TRBV23-1

DNA: TGTGCCAGCAGCCGAGGGTGGGGGAACACTGAAGCTTTCTTT
CDR3: CASSRGWGNTEAFF
size: few
D: .
J: TRBJ1-1
V: TRBV2

DNA: TGTGCCAGCAGCTCCATAGCGGGGAGGAGCTCCTACGAGCAGTACTTC
CDR3: CASSSIAGRSSYEQYF
size: .
D: TRBD2
J: TRBJ2-7
V: TRBV11-2

DNA: TGTGCCAGCAGCCCAGGAGGGGTCCAAGAGACCCAGTACTTC
CDR3: CASSPGGVQETQYF
size: .
D: .
J: TRBJ2-5
V: TRBV28